This TCR beta chain was documented in a study of graft-versus-host responses after intestinal transplantation. Regarding this clone: Its target is unknown.

General study points: GvH clones occurred in recipient marrow; some first appeared in ileum or blood.

The protocol was immunoSEQ multiplex PCR, while the TCRdb copy is restricted to in-frame clones and leaves out a portion. The table lists about 23,000 clones, over 90% of them singletons. The V end lost 0 bases, the J end lost 0 bases, and 11 bases lay between the germline ends. Germline CDR1 and CDR2: LGHNA and YSLEER. The CDR3 has 16 residues. The starting material was PBMCs, obtained just over 38 days after intestinal transplant. The sequence was collected from a human patient who received an intestinal transplant, so some T cells may come from the graft donor. V and J are TRBV4-3 and TRBJ1-1, with D unresolved. The CDR3 DNA reads TGCGCCAGCAGCCAAGATTGGGGATTCGTGAACACTGAAGCTTTCTTT. The encoded protein is CASSQDWGFVNTEAFF.